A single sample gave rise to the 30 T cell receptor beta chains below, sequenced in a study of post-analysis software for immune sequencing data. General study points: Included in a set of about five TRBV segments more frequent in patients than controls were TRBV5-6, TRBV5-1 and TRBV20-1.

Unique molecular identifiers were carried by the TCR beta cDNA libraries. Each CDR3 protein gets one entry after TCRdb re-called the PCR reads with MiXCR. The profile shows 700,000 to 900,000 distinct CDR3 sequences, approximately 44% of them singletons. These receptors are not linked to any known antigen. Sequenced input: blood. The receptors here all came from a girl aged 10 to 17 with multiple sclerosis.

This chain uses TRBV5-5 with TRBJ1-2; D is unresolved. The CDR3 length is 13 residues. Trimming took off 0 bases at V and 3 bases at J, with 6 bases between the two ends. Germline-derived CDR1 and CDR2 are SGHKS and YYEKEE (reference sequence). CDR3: CASSLVTDYGYTF. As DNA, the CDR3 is TGTGCCAGCAGCTTGGTGACGGACTATGGCTACACCTTC.

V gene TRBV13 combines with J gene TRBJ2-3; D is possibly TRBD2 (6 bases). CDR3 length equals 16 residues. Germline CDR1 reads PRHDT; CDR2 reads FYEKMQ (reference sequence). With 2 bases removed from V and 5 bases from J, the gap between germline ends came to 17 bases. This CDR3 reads CASSLLAERAGDTQYF. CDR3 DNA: TGTGCCAGCAGCTTACTCGCGGAGCGGGCGGGAGATACGCAGTATTTT.

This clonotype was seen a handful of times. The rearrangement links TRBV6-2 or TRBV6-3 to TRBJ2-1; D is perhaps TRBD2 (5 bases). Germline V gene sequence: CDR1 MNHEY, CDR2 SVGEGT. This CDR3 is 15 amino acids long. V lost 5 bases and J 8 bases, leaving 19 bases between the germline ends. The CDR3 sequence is CASSPRETVDDEQFF. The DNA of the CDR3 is TGTGCCAGCAGTCCCCGGGAAACCGTGGATGATGAGCAGTTCTTC.

The CDR3 coding sequence is TGCAGTGCTAGAGACTCGAGGTCCGATAGATCCTACAATGAGCAGTTCTTC. Encoded protein: CSARDSRSDRSYNEQFF. The genes are TRBV20-1 and TRBJ2-1; D gene ambiguous. This CDR3 contains 17 residues. The V end was cut by 0 bases, the J end by 1 base, with 16 bases between. Germline CDR1 is DFQATT and CDR2 is SNEGSKA (reference sequence).

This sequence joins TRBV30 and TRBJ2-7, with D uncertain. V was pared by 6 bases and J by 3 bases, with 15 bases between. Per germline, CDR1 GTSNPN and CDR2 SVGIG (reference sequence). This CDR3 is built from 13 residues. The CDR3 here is CACSPPARYEQYF. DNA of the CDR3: TGTGCCTGTAGCCCCCCCGCGCGCTACGAGCAGTACTTC.

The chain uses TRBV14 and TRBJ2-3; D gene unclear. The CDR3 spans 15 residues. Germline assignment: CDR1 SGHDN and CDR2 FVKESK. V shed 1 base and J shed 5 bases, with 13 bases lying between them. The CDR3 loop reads CASSQVFGGGDTQYF. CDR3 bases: TGTGCCAGCAGCCAAGTGTTTGGTGGCGGAGATACGCAGTATTTT.

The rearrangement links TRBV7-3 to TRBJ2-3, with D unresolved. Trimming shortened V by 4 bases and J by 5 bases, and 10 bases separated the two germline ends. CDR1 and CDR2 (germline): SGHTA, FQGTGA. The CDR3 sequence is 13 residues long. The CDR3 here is CASSSLPVDTQYF. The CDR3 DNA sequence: TGTGCCAGCAGCTCCCTGCCGGTAGATACGCAGTATTTT. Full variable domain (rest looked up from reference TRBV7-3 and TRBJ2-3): GAGVSQTPSNKVTEKGKYVELRCDPISGHTALYWYRQSLGQGPEFLIYFQGTGAADDSGLPNDRFFAVRPEGSVSTLKIQRTERGDSAVYLCASSSLPVDTQYFGPGTRLTVL.

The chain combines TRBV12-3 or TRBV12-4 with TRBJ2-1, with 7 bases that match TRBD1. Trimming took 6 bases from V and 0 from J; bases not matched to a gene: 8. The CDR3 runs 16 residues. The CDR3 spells CASRRQGIRSYNEQFF. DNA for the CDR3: TGTGCCAGCAGGAGACAGGGTATACGCTCCTACAATGAGCAGTTCTTC.

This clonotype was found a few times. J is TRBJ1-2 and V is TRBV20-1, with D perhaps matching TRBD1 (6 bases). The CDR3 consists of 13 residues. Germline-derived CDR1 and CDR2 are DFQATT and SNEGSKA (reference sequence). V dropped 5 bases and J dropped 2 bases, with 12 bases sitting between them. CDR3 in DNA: TGCAGTGCTTTACAGGGTGCGAACTATGGCTACACCTTC. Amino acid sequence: CSALQGANYGYTF.

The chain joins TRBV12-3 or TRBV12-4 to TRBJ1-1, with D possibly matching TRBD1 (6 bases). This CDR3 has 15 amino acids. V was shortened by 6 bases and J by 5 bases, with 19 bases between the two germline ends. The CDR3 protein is CASSLAGGGMTEAFF. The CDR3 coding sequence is TGTGCCAGCAGCCTAGCCGGCGGGGGCATGACTGAAGCTTTCTTT.

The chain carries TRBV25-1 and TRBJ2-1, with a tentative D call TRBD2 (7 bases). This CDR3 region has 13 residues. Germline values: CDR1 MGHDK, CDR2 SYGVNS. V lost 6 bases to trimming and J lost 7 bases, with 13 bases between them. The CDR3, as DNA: TGTGCCAGCAGGGGGGGGCCCGGGAATGAGCAGTTCTTC. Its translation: CASRGGPGNEQFF.

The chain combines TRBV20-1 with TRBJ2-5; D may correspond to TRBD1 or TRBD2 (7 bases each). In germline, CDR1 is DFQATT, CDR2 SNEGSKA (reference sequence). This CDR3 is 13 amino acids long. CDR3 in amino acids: CSQGGFPQETQYF. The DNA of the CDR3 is TGCAGCCAGGGGGGGTTTCCACAAGAGACCCAGTACTTC.

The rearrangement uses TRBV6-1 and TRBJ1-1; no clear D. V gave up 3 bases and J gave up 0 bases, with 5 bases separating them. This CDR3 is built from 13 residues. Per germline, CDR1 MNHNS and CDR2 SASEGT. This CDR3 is CASSDRMNTEAFF. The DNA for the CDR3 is TGTGCCAGCAGTGACAGGATGAACACTGAAGCTTTCTTT.

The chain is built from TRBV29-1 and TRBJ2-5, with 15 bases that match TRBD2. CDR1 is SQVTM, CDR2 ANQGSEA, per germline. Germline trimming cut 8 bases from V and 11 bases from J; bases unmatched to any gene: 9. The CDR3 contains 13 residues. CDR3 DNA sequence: TGCAGCTTCAGGACTAGCGGGAGGGATGAGCAGTACTTC. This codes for CSFRTSGRDEQYF.

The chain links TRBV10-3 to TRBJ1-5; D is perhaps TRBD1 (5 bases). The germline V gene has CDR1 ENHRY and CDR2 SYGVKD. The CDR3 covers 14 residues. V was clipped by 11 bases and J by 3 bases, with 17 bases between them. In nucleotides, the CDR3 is TGTGCCGTCCGAGGGGCGGGGCCCAATCAGCCCCAGCATTTT. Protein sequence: CAVRGAGPNQPQHF.

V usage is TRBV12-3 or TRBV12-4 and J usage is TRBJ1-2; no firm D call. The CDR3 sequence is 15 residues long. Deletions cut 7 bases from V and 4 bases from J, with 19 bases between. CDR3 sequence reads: CASILRRADGYGYTF. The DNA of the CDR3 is TGTGCCAGCATTCTTAGACGCGCCGATGGCTATGGCTACACCTTC.

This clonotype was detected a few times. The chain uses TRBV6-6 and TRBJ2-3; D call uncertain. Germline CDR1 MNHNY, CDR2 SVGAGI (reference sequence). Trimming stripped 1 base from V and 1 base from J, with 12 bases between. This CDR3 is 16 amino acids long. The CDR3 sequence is CASSYLPLTRTDTQYF. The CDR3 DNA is TGTGCCAGCAGTTACTTACCGCTAACCCGCACAGATACGCAGTATTTT.

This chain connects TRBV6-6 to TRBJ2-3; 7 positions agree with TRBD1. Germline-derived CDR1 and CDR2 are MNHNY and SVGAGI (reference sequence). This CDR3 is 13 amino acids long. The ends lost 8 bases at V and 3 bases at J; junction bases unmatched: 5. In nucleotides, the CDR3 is TGTGCCAGCCTGGGACAGCAAACAGATACGCAGTATTTT. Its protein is CASLGQQTDTQYF.

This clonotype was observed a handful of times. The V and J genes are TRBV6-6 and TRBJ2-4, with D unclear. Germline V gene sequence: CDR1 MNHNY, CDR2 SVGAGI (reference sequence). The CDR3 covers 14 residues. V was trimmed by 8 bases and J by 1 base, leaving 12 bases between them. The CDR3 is CASVDGHAKNIQYF. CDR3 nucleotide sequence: TGTGCCAGCGTCGATGGGCATGCCAAAAACATTCAGTACTTC.

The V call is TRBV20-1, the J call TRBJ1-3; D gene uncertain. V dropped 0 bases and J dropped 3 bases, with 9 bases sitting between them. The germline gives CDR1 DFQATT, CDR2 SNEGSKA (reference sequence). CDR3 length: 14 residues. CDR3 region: CSAREAGFGNTIYF. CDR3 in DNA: TGCAGTGCTAGAGAGGCGGGTTTTGGAAACACCATATATTTT.

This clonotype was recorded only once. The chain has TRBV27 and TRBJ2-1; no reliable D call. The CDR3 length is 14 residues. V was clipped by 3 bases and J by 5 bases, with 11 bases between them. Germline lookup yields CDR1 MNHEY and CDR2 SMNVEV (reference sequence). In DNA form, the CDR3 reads TGTGCCAGCAGTTTTTATCTAGGTCACAATGAGCAGTTCTTC. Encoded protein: CASSFYLGHNEQFF.

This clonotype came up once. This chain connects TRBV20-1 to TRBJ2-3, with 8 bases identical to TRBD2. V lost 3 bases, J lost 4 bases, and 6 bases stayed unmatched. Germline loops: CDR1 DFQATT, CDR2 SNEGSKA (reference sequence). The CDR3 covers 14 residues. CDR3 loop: CSARPSGFPDTQYF. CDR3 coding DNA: TGCAGTGCTAGGCCTAGCGGGTTCCCAGATACGCAGTATTTT.

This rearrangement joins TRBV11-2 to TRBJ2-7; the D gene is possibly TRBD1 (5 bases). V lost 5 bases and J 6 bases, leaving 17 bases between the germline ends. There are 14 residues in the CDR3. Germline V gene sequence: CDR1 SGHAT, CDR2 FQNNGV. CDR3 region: CASSPPNRQSEQYF. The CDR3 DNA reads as TGTGCCAGCAGCCCACCAAACAGGCAGAGCGAGCAGTACTTC.

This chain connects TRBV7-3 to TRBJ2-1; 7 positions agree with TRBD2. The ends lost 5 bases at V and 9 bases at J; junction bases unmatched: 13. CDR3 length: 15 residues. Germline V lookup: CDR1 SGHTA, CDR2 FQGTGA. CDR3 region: CASSPAAGAWGEQFF. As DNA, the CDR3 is TGTGCCAGCAGCCCCGCTGCGGGAGCCTGGGGTGAGCAGTTCTTC.

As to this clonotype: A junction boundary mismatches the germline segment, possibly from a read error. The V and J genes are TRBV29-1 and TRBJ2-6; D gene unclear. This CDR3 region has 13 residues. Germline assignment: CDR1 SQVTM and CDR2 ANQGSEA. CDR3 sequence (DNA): TGCAGCGCTGAACCCTCTGGGGCCAACGTCCTGACTTTC. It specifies CSAEPSGANVLTF.

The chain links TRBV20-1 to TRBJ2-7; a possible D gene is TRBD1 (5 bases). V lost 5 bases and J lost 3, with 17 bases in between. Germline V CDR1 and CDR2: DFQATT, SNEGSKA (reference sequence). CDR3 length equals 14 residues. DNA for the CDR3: TGCAGTGCTCCAGATAGAGGAAGGGGCTACGAGCAGTACTTC. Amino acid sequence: CSAPDRGRGYEQYF.

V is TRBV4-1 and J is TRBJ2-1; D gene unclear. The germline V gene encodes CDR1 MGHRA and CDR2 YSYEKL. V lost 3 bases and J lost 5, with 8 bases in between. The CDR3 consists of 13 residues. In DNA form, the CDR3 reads TGCGCCAGCAGCCACCACGCAAACAATGAGCAGTTCTTC. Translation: CASSHHANNEQFF.

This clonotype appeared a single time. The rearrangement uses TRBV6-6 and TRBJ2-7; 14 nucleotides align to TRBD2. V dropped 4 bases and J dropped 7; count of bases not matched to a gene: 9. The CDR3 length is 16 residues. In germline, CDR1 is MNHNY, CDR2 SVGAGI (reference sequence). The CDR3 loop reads CASSSRLAGGPEEQYF. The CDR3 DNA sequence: TGTGCCAGCAGTTCTAGACTAGCGGGAGGGCCAGAAGAGCAGTACTTC.

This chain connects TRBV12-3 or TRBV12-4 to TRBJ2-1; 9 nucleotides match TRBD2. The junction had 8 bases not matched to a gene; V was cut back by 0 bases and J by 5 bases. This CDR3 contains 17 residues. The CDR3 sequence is CASSLALAGGLHNEQFF. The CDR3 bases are TGTGCCAGCAGTTTAGCGCTCGCGGGAGGGCTCCACAATGAGCAGTTCTTC.

This chain's CDR3 is CASSPRQGLAYEQYF. The CDR3 nucleotides read TGTGCCAGCAGCCCCCGACAGGGGTTGGCATACGAGCAGTACTTC. The chain uses TRBV7-9 and TRBJ2-7, with 8 nucleotides matching TRBD1. Germline assignment: CDR1 SEHNR and CDR2 FQNEAQ (reference sequence). The CDR3 runs 15 residues. The V gene end was trimmed by 5 bases and the J gene end by 4 bases; junction bases not matched to a gene: 10.